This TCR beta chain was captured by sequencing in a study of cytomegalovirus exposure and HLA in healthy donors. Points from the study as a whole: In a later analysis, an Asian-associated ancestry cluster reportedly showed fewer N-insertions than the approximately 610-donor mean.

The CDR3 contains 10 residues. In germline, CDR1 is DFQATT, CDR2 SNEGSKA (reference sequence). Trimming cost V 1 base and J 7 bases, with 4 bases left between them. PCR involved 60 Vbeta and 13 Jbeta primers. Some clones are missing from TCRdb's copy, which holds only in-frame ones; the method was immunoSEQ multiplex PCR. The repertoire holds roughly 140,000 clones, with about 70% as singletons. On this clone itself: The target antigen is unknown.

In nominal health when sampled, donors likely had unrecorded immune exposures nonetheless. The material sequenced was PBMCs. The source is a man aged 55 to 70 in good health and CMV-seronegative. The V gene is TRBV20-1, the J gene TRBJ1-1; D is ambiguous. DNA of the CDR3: TGCAGTGCTAGAGTATTTGAAGCTTTCTTT. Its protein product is CSARVFEAFF.